Following are 8 T cell receptor beta chains from one sample sequenced in a study of cytomegalovirus exposure and HLA in healthy donors (dated by TCRdb to 2015 to 2018). Libraries were made using the immunoSEQ multiplex PCR assay. For the multiplex PCR, a mixture combining 60 forward primers for TCR Vbeta segments and 13 reverse primers for TCR Jbeta segments was used. Entries here come from immuneACCESS through TCRdb and include only in-frame sequences with V and J called. Some clones fail to appear in such tables; in the studies checked, an unresolved V gene covers under half of the shortfall, and the cause of the remainder is unknown. Here the sample has over 40,000 clones; around 90% occur a single time. The ten largest account for roughly 8% of the sample. The sample comprised PBMCs. Every receptor here comes from a woman in her thirties or forties in good health and CMV-seropositive.

This chain connects TRBV25-1 to TRBJ2-1, with 9 bases that match TRBD2. The germline V gene encodes CDR1 MGHDK and CDR2 SYGVNS. Trimming took 6 bases from V and 5 from J; bases not matched to a gene: 14. The CDR3 runs to 17 residues. CDR3 in DNA: TGTGCCAGCAGGGGGGGCCTAGCGGGGAGGGTCGACAATGAGCAGTTCTTC. Translating it yields CASRGGLAGRVDNEQFF.

This rearrangement joins TRBV5-1 to TRBJ1-6; D unclear. Trimming left V 4 bases short and J 9 bases short, with 11 bases between. Germline CDR1 is SGHRS and CDR2 is YFSETQ. This CDR3 contains 13 residues. CDR3 region: CASSDDTISPLHF. CDR3 in DNA: TGCGCCAGCAGCGACGACACCATTTCACCCCTCCACTTT.

The chain combines TRBV4-1 with TRBJ2-5; tentative D call: TRBD2 (8 bases). The length of the CDR3 is 21 residues. Between the trimmed V and J ends, which lost 5 bases and 5 bases, there was a span of 36 bases. Per the germline V gene, CDR1 is MGHRA and CDR2 is YSYEKL. The CDR3 nucleotides read TGCGCCAGCAGCTTACTCCCAGGGACAGCCCTAGCGGGTCCGCTCGTTGAGACCCAGTACTTC. Protein sequence: CASSLLPGTALAGPLVETQYF.

CDR3 sequence: CASKGSREANTGELFF. The CDR3 nucleotides are TGTGCCAGTAAGGGGTCGCGGGAGGCGAACACCGGGGAGCTGTTTTTT. The rearrangement joins TRBV19 to TRBJ2-2, with 8 bases lining up with TRBD2. Per the germline V gene, CDR1 is LNHDA and CDR2 is SQIVND (reference sequence). CDR3 length: 16 amino acids. V dropped 7 bases and J dropped 0; count of bases not matched to a gene: 7. Variable domain in full (rest from reference TRBV19 and TRBJ2-2): DGGITQSPKYLFRKEGQNVTLSCEQNLNHDAMYWYRQDPGQGLRLIYYSQIVNDFQKGDIAEGYSVSREKKESFPLTVTSAQKNPTAFYLCASKGSREANTGELFFGEGSRLTVL.

The gene calls are TRBV11-2 and TRBJ1-1; possible D gene TRBD1, 5 bases. CDR1 and CDR2 from the germline V gene are SGHAT and FQNNGV. V dropped 5 bases and J dropped 6 bases, with 16 bases sitting between them. The CDR3 extends over 14 amino acids. DNA for the CDR3: TGTGCCAGCAGCGCCCGGGGGGAGACTTCTGAAGCTTTCTTT. Protein: CASSARGETSEAFF.

The chain is built from TRBV5-1 and TRBJ1-2; TRBD1 might be the D (5 bases). The germline V gene encodes CDR1 SGHRS and CDR2 YFSETQ. The CDR3 length is 13 residues. V was pared by 0 bases and J by 7 bases, with 10 bases between. CDR3 in DNA: TGCGCCAGCAGCTTGGGGCAGGGCACTGGCTACACCTTC. This encodes CASSLGQGTGYTF. Together with reference TRBV5-1 and TRBJ1-2, the CDR3 gives the full variable domain: KAGVTQTPRYLIKTRGQQVTLSCSPISGHRSVSWYQQTPGQGLQFLFEYFSETQRNKGNFPGRFSGRQFSNSRSEMNVSTLELGDSALYLCASSLGQGTGYTFGSGTRLTVV.

The chain couples TRBV6-5 to TRBJ1-2; D gene uncertain. The V gene lost 5 bases and the J gene lost 4 bases, with 11 bases spanning the gap. The CDR3 sequence is 13 residues long. The germline V gene encodes CDR1 MNHEY and CDR2 SVGAGI. The CDR3 here is CASSPLGGYGYTF. CDR3 DNA: TGTGCCAGCAGTCCCCTGGGAGGCTATGGCTACACCTTC.

This chain joins TRBV6-1 and TRBJ1-1; D remains ambiguous. Germline V gene sequence: CDR1 MNHNS, CDR2 SASEGT. The CDR3 totals 11 residues. Trimming pared 6 bases from V and 1 base from J, leaving 3 bases between. The CDR3 protein is CASRANTEAFF. The CDR3 DNA follows: TGTGCCAGCAGGGCGAACACTGAAGCTTTCTTT.